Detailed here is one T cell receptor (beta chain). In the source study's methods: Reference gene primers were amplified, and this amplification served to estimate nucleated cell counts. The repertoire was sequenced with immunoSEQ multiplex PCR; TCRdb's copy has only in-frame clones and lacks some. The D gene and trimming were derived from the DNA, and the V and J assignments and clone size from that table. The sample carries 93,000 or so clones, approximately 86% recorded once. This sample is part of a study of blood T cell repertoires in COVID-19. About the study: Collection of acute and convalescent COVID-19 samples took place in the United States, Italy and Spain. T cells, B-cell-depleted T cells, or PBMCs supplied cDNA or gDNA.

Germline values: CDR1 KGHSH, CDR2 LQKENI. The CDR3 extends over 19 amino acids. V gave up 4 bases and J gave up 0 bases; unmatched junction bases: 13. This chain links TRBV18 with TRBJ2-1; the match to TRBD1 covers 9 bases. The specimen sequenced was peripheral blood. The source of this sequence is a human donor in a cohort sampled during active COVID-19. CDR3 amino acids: CASSLRDRAPGGSYNEQFF. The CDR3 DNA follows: TGTGCCAGCTCACTACGGGACAGGGCCCCAGGGGGCTCCTACAATGAGCAGTTCTTC.